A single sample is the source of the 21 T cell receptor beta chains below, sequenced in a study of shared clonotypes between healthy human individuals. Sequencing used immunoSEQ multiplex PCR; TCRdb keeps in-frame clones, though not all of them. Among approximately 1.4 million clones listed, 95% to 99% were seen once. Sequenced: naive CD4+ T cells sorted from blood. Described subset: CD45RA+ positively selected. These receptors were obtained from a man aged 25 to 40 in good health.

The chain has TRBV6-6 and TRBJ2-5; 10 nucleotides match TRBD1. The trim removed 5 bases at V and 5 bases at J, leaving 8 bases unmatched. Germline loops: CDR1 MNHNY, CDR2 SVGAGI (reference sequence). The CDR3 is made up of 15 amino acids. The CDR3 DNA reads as TGTGCCAGCAGTACCCGGACAGGGGGACGGGAGACCCAGTACTTC. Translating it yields CASSTRTGGRETQYF.

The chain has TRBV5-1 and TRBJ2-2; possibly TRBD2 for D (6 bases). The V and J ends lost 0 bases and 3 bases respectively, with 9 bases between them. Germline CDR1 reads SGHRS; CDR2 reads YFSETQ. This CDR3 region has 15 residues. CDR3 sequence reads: CASSLVPGDTGELFF. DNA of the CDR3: TGCGCCAGCAGCTTGGTCCCGGGGGACACCGGGGAGCTGTTTTTT.

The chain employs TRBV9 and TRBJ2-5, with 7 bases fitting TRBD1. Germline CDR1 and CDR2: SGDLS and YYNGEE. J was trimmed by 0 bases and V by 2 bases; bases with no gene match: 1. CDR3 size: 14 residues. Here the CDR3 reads CASSVGQHQETQYF. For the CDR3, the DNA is TGTGCCAGCAGCGTGGGACAGCACCAAGAGACCCAGTACTTC.

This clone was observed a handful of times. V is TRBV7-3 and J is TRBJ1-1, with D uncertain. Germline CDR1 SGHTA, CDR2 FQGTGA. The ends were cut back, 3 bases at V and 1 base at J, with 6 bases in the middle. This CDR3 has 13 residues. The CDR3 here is CASSFKGNTEAFF. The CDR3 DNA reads TGTGCCAGCAGCTTCAAAGGGAACACTGAAGCTTTCTTT.

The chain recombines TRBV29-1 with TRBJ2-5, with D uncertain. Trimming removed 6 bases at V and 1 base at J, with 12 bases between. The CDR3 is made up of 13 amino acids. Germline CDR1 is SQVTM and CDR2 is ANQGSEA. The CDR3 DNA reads TGCAGCGTCCTACGTTGGGTCCAAGAGACCCAGTACTTC. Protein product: CSVLRWVQETQYF.

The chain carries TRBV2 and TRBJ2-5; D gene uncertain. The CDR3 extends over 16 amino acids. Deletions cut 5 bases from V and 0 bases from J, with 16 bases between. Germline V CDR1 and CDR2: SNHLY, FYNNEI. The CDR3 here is CASSPDRVMYQETQYF. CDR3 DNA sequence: TGTGCCAGCAGTCCCGATAGGGTGATGTACCAAGAGACCCAGTACTTC.

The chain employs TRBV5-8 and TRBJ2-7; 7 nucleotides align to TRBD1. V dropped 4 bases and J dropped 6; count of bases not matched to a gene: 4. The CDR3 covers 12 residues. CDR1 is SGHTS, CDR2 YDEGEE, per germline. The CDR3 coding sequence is TGTGCCAGCAGCATACAGGGGTTCGAGCAGTACTTC. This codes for CASSIQGFEQYF.

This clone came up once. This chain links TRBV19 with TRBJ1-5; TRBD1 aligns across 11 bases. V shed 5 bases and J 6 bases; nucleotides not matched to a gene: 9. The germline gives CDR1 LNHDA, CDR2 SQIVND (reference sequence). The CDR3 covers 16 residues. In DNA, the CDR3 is TGTGCCAGTAGTCCCTCGGGACAGGGGGTGAGTCAGCCCCAGCATTTT. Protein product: CASSPSGQGVSQPQHF. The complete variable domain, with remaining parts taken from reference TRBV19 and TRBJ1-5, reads DGGITQSPKYLFRKEGQNVTLSCEQNLNHDAMYWYRQDPGQGLRLIYYSQIVNDFQKGDIAEGYSVSREKKESFPLTVTSAQKNPTAFYLCASSPSGQGVSQPQHFGDGTRLSIL.

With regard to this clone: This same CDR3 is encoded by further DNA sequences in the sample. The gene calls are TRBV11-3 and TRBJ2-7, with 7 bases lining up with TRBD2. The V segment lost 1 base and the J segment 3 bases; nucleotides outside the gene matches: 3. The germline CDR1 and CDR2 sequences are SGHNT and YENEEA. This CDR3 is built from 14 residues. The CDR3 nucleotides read TGTGCCAGCAGCTTAGGGGCGGGAGACTACGAGCAGTACTTC. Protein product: CASSLGAGDYEQYF.

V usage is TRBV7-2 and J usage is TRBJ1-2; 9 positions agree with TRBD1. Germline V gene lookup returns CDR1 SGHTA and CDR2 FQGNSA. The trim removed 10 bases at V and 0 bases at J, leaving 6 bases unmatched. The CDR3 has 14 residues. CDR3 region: CATTGGAANYGYTF. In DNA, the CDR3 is TGTGCCACAACAGGGGGCGCCGCTAACTATGGCTACACCTTC.

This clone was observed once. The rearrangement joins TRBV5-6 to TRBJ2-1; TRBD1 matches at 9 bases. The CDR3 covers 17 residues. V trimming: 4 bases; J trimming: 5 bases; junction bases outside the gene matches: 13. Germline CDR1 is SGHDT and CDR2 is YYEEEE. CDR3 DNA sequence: TGTGCCAGCAGCCTTCTGGGGGGACAGGGAACTGACAATGAGCAGTTCTTC. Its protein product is CASSLLGGQGTDNEQFF.

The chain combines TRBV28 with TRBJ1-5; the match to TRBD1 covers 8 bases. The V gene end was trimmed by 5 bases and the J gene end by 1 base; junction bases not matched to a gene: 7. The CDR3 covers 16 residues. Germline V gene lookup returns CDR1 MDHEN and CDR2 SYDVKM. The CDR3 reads CASSPLDRGSNQPQHF. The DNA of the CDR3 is TGTGCCAGCAGTCCCCTCGACAGGGGAAGCAATCAGCCCCAGCATTTT.

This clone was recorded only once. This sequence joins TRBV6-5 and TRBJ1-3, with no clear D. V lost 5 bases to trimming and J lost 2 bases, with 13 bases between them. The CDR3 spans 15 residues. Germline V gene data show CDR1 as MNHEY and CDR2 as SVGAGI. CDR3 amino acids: CASSLTETAGNTIYF. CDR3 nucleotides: TGTGCCAGCAGTCTCACAGAAACGGCTGGAAACACCATATATTTT.

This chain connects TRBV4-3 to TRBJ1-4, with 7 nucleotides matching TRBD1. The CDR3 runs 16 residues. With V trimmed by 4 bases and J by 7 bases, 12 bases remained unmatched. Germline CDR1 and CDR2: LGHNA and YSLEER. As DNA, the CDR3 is TGCGCCAGCAGCCGCCAAGGGCAGGGGGTTGGTGAAAAACTGTTTTTT. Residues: CASSRQGQGVGEKLFF.

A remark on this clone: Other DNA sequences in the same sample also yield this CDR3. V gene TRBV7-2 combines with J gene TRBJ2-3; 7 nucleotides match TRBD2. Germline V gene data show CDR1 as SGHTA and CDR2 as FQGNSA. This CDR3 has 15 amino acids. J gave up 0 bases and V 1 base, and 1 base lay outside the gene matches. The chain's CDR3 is CASSLVGGSTDTQYF. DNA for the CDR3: TGTGCCAGCAGCTTAGTGGGAGGGAGCACAGATACGCAGTATTTT.

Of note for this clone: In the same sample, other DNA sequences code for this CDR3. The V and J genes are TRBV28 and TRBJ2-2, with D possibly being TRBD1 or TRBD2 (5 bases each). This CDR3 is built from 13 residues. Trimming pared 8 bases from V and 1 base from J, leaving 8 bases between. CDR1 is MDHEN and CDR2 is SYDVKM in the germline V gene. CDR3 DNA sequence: TGTGCCAGCTGGGGGTTGAACACCGGGGAGCTGTTTTTT. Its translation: CASWGLNTGELFF. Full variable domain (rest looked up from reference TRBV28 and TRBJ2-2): DVKVTQSSRYLVKRTGEKVFLECVQDMDHENMFWYRQDPGLGLRLIYFSYDVKMKEKGDIPEGYSVSREKKERFSLILESASTNQTSMYLCASWGLNTGELFFGEGSRLTVL.

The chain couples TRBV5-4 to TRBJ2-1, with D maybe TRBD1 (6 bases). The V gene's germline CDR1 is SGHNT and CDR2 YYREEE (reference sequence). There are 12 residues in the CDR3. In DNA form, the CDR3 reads TGTGCTTGGGGGCCTCCATACAATGAGCAGTTCTTC. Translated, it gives CAWGPPYNEQFF.

CDR3 sequence reads: CASSLGVQETQYF. In nucleotides, the CDR3 is TGTGCCAGCAGCTTAGGGGTTCAAGAGACCCAGTACTTC. The rearrangement joins TRBV7-3 to TRBJ2-5; no definite D call. Germline V gene lookup returns CDR1 SGHTA and CDR2 FQGTGA. V was trimmed by 2 bases and J by 2 bases, leaving 6 bases between them. CDR3 size: 13 residues.

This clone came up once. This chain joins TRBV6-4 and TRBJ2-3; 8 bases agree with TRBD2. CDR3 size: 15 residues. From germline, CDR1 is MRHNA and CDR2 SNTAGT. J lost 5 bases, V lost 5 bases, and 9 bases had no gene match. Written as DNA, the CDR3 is TGTGCCAGCAGTCGGGACGGGACTAGAAGAGATACGCAGTATTTT. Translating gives CASSRDGTRRDTQYF.

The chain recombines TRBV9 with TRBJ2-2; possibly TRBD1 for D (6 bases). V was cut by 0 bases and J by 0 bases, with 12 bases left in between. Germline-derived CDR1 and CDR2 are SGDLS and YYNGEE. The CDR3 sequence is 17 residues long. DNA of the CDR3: TGTGCCAGCAGCGTAGCATTGACAGGATCGAACACCGGGGAGCTGTTTTTT. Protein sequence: CASSVALTGSNTGELFF.

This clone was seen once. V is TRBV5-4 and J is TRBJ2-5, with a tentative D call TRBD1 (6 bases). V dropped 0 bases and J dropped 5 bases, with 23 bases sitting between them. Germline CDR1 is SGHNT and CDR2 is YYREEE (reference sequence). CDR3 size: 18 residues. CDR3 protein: CASSLGEQGHPLGETQYF. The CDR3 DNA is TGTGCCAGCAGCTTGGGGGAACAGGGTCACCCATTAGGTGAGACCCAGTACTTC.